The entry that follows covers one T cell receptor beta chain sequence. The sample comes from a study of T-cell memory formation after mild COVID-19. The V gene's germline CDR1 is SGHRS and CDR2 YFSETQ. V was trimmed by 2 bases and J by 5 bases, leaving 10 bases between them. This CDR3 spans 13 amino acids. With constant-segment primers, 5'RACE yielded cDNA libraries of TCR alpha and TCR beta that carried sample barcodes and UMIs. TCRdb re-derived calls from the 5' RACE reads in MiXCR, one entry per CDR3 protein. The sample has about half a million distinct CDR3 sequences, 15% to 20% seen once; the top ten hold 9% to 15%.

The sequencing input was PBMCs or a T cell subset sorted from them (not recorded which). J is TRBJ1-2 and V is TRBV5-1; D is ambiguous. The sequence came from an adult woman who had mild COVID-19 (a few samples of this study predate the infection). Cell type and time point are not known. The CDR3 is CASSLTDFYGYTF. CDR3 bases: TGCGCCAGCAGCTTAACAGATTTTTATGGCTACACCTTC.